Listed here are 11 T cell receptor beta chains from one sample, sequenced in a study of human T cells and chemical hapten exposure. TCRdb fed the RACE reads into MiXCR, producing one record per CDR3 protein. The profile shows 90,000 to 110,000 distinct CDR3 sequences, under 40% of them singletons. As for time point: patch test 3, about 24 weeks after DPC sensitization. The treatment here: therapeutic diphenylcyclopropenone sensitization with weekly scalp DPC. Source: whole blood, taken in connection with sensitization to the hapten diphenylcyclopropenone (DPC). Receptors were obtained from a man between 40 and 49 years old with alopecia areata. Some clones in this sample may be carry-over from other donors' samples.

The table lists this clonotype with many counts. This rearrangement joins TRBV10-2 to TRBJ2-5, with 10 bases fitting TRBD2. CDR3 length: 17 residues. Trimming cost V 3 bases and J 4 bases; bases outside gene matches: 11. Germline-derived CDR1 and CDR2 are WSHSY and SAAADI. The CDR3 nucleotides are TGCGCCAGCAGTGACGTCGGCCTAGCGGGAGTTCGAGAGACCCAGTACTTC. Translated: CASSDVGLAGVRETQYF.

This clonotype was seen only a few times. The V gene is TRBV7-2, the J gene TRBJ1-2, with TRBD1 as a possible D gene (6 bases). Germline V gene data show CDR1 as SGHTA and CDR2 as FQGNSA. The V end lost 0 bases, the J end lost 8 bases, and 13 bases lay between the germline ends. This CDR3 has 14 residues. The chain's CDR3 is CASSLAWGGGGYTF. The CDR3 nucleotides read TGTGCCAGCAGCTTAGCGTGGGGGGGCGGCGGCTACACCTTC.

The chain is built from TRBV12-3 or TRBV12-4 and TRBJ2-5; D may be TRBD1 (5 bases). CDR3 length: 14 residues. Trimming left V 4 bases short and J 1 base short, with 10 bases between. The CDR3 loop reads CASSSTGSQETQYF. The CDR3 bases are TGTGCCAGCAGTTCCACAGGATCCCAAGAGACCCAGTACTTC.

The chain couples TRBV7-2 to TRBJ2-7, with 13 bases lining up with TRBD2. The CDR3 is 15 amino acids. The germline V gene encodes CDR1 SGHTA and CDR2 FQGNSA. The junction had 5 bases not matched to a gene; V was cut back by 3 bases and J by 6 bases. The CDR3 is CASSLTSGRYSEQYV. The CDR3 nucleotides read TGTGCCAGCAGCTTGACTAGCGGGAGGTATAGCGAGCAGTACGTC.

The rearrangement links TRBV12-3 or TRBV12-4 to TRBJ2-1; 7 positions match TRBD2. CDR3 size: 14 residues. The junction had 8 bases not matched to a gene; V was cut back by 7 bases and J by 5 bases. CDR3 residues: CASNRVGGNNEQFF. The CDR3 bases are TGTGCCAGCAATCGGGTGGGGGGGAACAATGAGCAGTTCTTC.

This chain uses TRBV7-8 with TRBJ2-1; perhaps TRBD2 as D (5 bases). The CDR3 is 15 amino acids. V lost 1 base and J 3 bases, leaving 10 bases between the germline ends. Germline V gene sequence: CDR1 SGHVS, CDR2 FQNEAQ. Written as DNA, the CDR3 is TGTGCCAGCAGCTTAGGGCGGGCAATCTACAATGAGCAGTTCTTC. Translation gives CASSLGRAIYNEQFF. Full variable domain (outside the CDR3, taken from reference TRBV7-8 and TRBJ2-1): GAGVSQSPRYKVAKRGQDVALRCDPISGHVSLFWYQQALGQGPEFLTYFQNEAQLDKSGLPSDRFFAERPEGSVSTLKIQRTQQEDSAVYLCASSLGRAIYNEQFFGPGTRLTVL.

V usage is TRBV7-2 and J usage is TRBJ2-1; 10 nucleotides match TRBD2. The V gene end was trimmed by 3 bases and the J gene end by 5 bases; junction bases not matched to a gene: 4. CDR1 is SGHTA and CDR2 is FQGNSA in the germline V gene. The CDR3 loop spans 15 amino acids. The CDR3 DNA is TGTGCCAGCAGCTTGTGGCTAGCGGGAGACAATGAGCAGTTCTTC. This encodes CASSLWLAGDNEQFF.

The chain has TRBV5-1 and TRBJ1-1; 8 nucleotides line up with TRBD1. The CDR3 totals 15 residues. Trimming took 4 bases from V and 4 from J; bases not matched to a gene: 9. Germline CDR1 and CDR2: SGHRS and YFSETQ. Here the CDR3 reads CASSPSRGQGTEAFF. The CDR3 DNA follows: TGCGCCAGCAGCCCCTCCCGTGGACAGGGCACTGAAGCTTTCTTT.

V and J are TRBV29-1 and TRBJ1-4; D might be TRBD1 (5 bases). The CDR3 extends over 13 amino acids. Trimming took off 8 bases at V and 0 bases at J, with 10 bases between the two ends. Germline V gene sequence: CDR1 SQVTM, CDR2 ANQGSEA. The CDR3 DNA is TGCAGCACTCAGGGAGCAACTAATGAAAAACTGTTTTTT. Protein: CSTQGATNEKLFF.

This clonotype appeared a few times. V and J are TRBV11-3 and TRBJ2-7; the D gene is possibly TRBD2 (6 bases). Germline V CDR1 and CDR2: SGHNT, YENEEA. Trimming removed 0 bases from V and 6 bases from J, with 9 bases in between. The CDR3 is 13 residues long. CDR3 sequence: CASSLDRGTEQYV. CDR3 DNA sequence: TGTGCCAGCAGCTTAGACCGGGGGACCGAGCAGTACGTC.

The V call is TRBV18, the J call TRBJ2-5; the D is unclear. The V end lost 6 bases, the J end lost 3 bases, and 11 bases lay between the germline ends. Germline V gene lookup returns CDR1 KGHSH and CDR2 LQKENI. This CDR3 has 13 amino acids. The CDR3 bases are TGTGCCAGCTCGCCAGGCCTAGAAGAGACCCAGTACTTC. Translating gives CASSPGLEETQYF.